This T cell receptor (beta chain) was profiled in a study of T cells in Graves' hyperthyroidism and ophthalmopathy. Overall study: Blood was drawn when the patient was first diagnosed and still untreated.

The study excluded patients with uncontrolled infection, other autoimmune disease, pregnancy or lactation. V trimming: 6 bases; J trimming: 3 bases; junction bases outside the gene matches: 11. This CDR3 has 17 amino acids. Germline CDR1 reads MDHEN; CDR2 reads SYDVKM. This clonotype has ten or more counts. What was amplified from RNA transcripts were TCR beta CDR3 regions. Primed by the HTBI set, a first-round RT-PCR was run on the TCR CDR3. TCRdb re-derived calls from the multiplex PCR reads in MiXCR, one entry per CDR3 protein. The data show some 350,000 distinct CDR3 sequences, with about 19% seen just once and 3.7% held by the top ten.

The V call is TRBV28, the J call TRBJ1-2; 12 nucleotides match TRBD1. This TCR came from a woman younger than 30 with Graves' hyperthyroidism. The source material was blood. CDR3 coding DNA: TGTGCCAGCAGCCCGGGGGACAGGGGGCTTTTGGACTATGGCTACACCTTC. Amino acids: CASSPGDRGLLDYGYTF.